These 28 T cell receptor beta chains share one sample of origin, sequenced in a study of T-cell reconstitution after alpha-beta-depleted transplantation in children. Unique molecular identifiers were built into the TCRbeta library. One entry per CDR3 protein results from TCRdb running MiXCR on the PCR reads. In the table there are about 400,000 distinct CDR3 sequences, just over 20% of which are singletons. The specimen was PBMCs from the stem cell graft donor, collected from the stem cell graft. These receptors all come from a human donor who donated a stem cell graft to a child with acute myeloid leukemia.

This clonotype was seen only a few times. The chain uses TRBV7-8 and TRBJ2-3; 11 nucleotides match TRBD2. The CDR3 is 16 amino acids. CDR1 SGHVS and CDR2 FQNEAQ come from the germline V gene. Trimming at V came to 5 bases and at J to 4 bases, leaving 8 bases not matched to a gene. The CDR3 here is CASSPLLAGVADTQYF. CDR3 DNA: TGTGCCAGCAGCCCCTTACTAGCGGGAGTTGCAGATACGCAGTATTTT.

In its sample, this clonotype was seen a few times. The chain is built from TRBV5-1 and TRBJ1-1, with a weak D call TRBD1 (5 bases). V was shortened by 6 bases and J by 1 base, with 13 bases between the two germline ends. This CDR3 is 14 amino acids long. From germline, CDR1 is SGHRS and CDR2 YFSETQ. CDR3 DNA sequence: TGCGCCAGCAAGCACGGAGACAGGAACACTGAAGCTTTCTTT. It codes for CASKHGDRNTEAFF.

V and J are TRBV27 and TRBJ2-7; tentative D call: TRBD2 (5 bases). The V gene lost 8 bases and the J gene lost 2 bases, with 22 bases spanning the gap. Germline loops: CDR1 MNHEY, CDR2 SMNVEV (reference sequence). This CDR3 is built from 16 residues. For the CDR3, the DNA is TGTGCCAGCGGACTCACGAGGCTAGCTAGTACCTACGAGCAGTACTTC. It yields the protein CASGLTRLASTYEQYF.

At least ten counts were recorded for this clonotype. This rearrangement joins TRBV10-3 to TRBJ2-5; 9 bases map to TRBD1. The V and J ends lost 11 bases and 4 bases, in that order; junction bases with no gene match: 14. The CDR3 runs 15 residues. CDR1 is ENHRY, CDR2 SYGVKD, per germline. The CDR3 here is CAVARGDRVGETQYF. The CDR3, as DNA: TGTGCCGTAGCCCGCGGGGACAGGGTCGGAGAGACCCAGTACTTC.

CDR3 in DNA: TGTGCCAGCAGGAAGACTAGCGGGAGCTATGAGCAGTTCTTC. Its protein is CASRKTSGSYEQFF. The chain joins TRBV12-3 or TRBV12-4 to TRBJ2-1, with TRBD2 matching 12 bases. Losses at the gene ends were 6 bases for V and 8 bases for J; bases not matched to a gene: 5. CDR3 size: 14 residues.

For the CDR3, the DNA is TGCGCCAGCAGCCGGGAGGCCTTTGCCAATGAGCAGTTCTTC. This translates into CASSREAFANEQFF. This chain joins TRBV5-1 and TRBJ2-1; 7 positions match TRBD2. This CDR3 is built from 14 residues. V shed 4 bases and J 6 bases; nucleotides not matched to a gene: 7. Germline V CDR1 and CDR2: SGHRS, YFSETQ.

This clonotype was counted only a few times. The V and J genes are TRBV15 and TRBJ1-1; D uncertain. In germline, CDR1 is LNHNV, CDR2 YYDKDF (reference sequence). The CDR3 has 13 amino acids. The V end lost 1 base, the J end lost 1 base, and 4 bases lay between the germline ends. This CDR3 is CATSRVGNTEAFF. For the CDR3, the DNA is TGTGCCACCAGCAGAGTGGGGAACACTGAAGCTTTCTTT.

The J gene is TRBJ2-1, the V gene TRBV6-5, with 9 bases matching TRBD2. The CDR3 covers 16 residues. V trimming: 0 bases; J trimming: 10 bases; junction bases outside the gene matches: 10. The germline CDR1 and CDR2 sequences are MNHEY and SVGAGI. This CDR3 reads CASSYSLVAGAKEQFF. The DNA of the CDR3 is TGTGCCAGCAGTTACTCGTTGGTAGCGGGAGCAAAGGAGCAGTTCTTC.

The V and J genes are TRBV12-3 or TRBV12-4 and TRBJ2-5; 11 nucleotides match TRBD2. J gave up 1 base and V 6 bases, and 13 bases lay outside the gene matches. The CDR3 totals 18 residues. CDR3 coding DNA: TGTGCCAGCAGACCCGGGACTAGCGGAAATACTTTCCAAGAGACCCAGTACTTC. This codes for CASRPGTSGNTFQETQYF.

This clonotype was counted between two and nine times. V is TRBV3-1 and J is TRBJ1-1; D perhaps matches TRBD1 (5 bases). The germline V gene has CDR1 LGHDT and CDR2 YNNKEL (reference sequence). The V gene lost 0 bases and the J gene lost 4 bases, with 12 bases spanning the gap. CDR3 length: 15 amino acids. The CDR3 nucleotides read TGTGCCAGCAGCCAAGATCTGGCCAGGGCCACTGAAGCTTTCTTT. Translating it yields CASSQDLARATEAFF. The full variable domain, its missing parts supplied by reference TRBV3-1 and TRBJ1-1, is DTAVSQTPKYLVTQMGNDKSIKCEQNLGHDTMYWYKQDSKKFLKIMFSYNNKELIINETVPNRFSPKSPDKAHLNLHINSLELGDSAVYFCASSQDLARATEAFFGQGTRLTVV.

The chain links TRBV12-3 or TRBV12-4 to TRBJ2-5, with 7 bases aligning to TRBD1. The CDR3 spans 12 residues. V trimming: 7 bases; J trimming: 5 bases; junction bases outside the gene matches: 4. The CDR3 DNA is TGTGCCAGCACCGGGACAGCTGAGACCCAGTACTTC. Residues: CASTGTAETQYF.

This clonotype occurred a few times. The chain carries TRBV12-3 or TRBV12-4 and TRBJ2-2, with 9 bases that match TRBD2. The CDR3 extends over 15 amino acids. V shed 5 bases, J shed 6 bases, and the junction held 7 bases outside the gene matches. CDR3 sequence reads: CASSPSGRTPGELFF. In DNA form, the CDR3 reads TGTGCCAGCAGTCCCAGCGGGAGGACCCCCGGGGAGCTGTTTTTT.

This clonotype was detected ten times or more. The chain uses TRBV29-1 and TRBJ1-1; D gene uncertain. Looked up from germline, CDR1 is SQVTM and CDR2 is ANQGSEA. V was clipped by 6 bases and J by 2 bases, with 13 bases between them. The CDR3 extends over 13 amino acids. The CDR3 sequence is CSVQRKANTEAFF. Here the CDR3 DNA reads TGCAGCGTCCAGAGGAAGGCTAACACTGAAGCTTTCTTT. Together with reference TRBV29-1 and TRBJ1-1, the CDR3 gives the full variable domain: SAVISQKPSRDICQRGTSLTIQCQVDSQVTMMFWYRQQPGQSLTLIATANQGSEATYESGFVIDKFPISRPNLTFSTLTVSNMSPEDSSIYLCSVQRKANTEAFFGQGTRLTVV.

This clonotype was detected ten times or more. The chain is built from TRBV12-3 or TRBV12-4 and TRBJ1-1, with 7 bases identical to TRBD1. V was pared by 3 bases and J by 1 base, with 2 bases of the junction left unmatched. CDR3 length equals 14 residues. DNA of the CDR3: TGTGCCAGCAGTTTGAGACAGGGGAACACTGAAGCTTTCTTT. It specifies CASSLRQGNTEAFF.

This clonotype was observed a few times. The rearrangement links TRBV20-1 to TRBJ1-5; 7 bases map to TRBD1. Germline V gene data show CDR1 as DFQATT and CDR2 as SNEGSKA (reference sequence). With V trimmed by 0 bases and J by 3 bases, 5 bases remained unmatched. The length of the CDR3 is 15 residues. The CDR3 is CSARDATGVNQPQHF. The CDR3 nucleotides are TGCAGTGCTAGAGACGCAACAGGGGTCAATCAGCCCCAGCATTTT.

There are a few counts of this clonotype. V and J are TRBV24-1 and TRBJ1-1; D gene unclear. The CDR3 runs 14 residues. Germline V gene data show CDR1 as KGHDR and CDR2 as SFDVKD. The V and J ends lost 3 bases and 4 bases respectively, with 11 bases between them. For the CDR3, the DNA is TGTGCCACCAGTGATCATGCTGCACCCACTGAAGCTTTCTTT. Translating gives CATSDHAAPTEAFF.

The V gene is TRBV12-3 or TRBV12-4, the J gene TRBJ2-1; 14 positions agree with TRBD2. CDR3 length: 15 residues. V gave up 7 bases and J gave up 6 bases; unmatched junction bases: 5. The CDR3 bases are TGTGCCAGCATCCTCGGACTAGCGGGGGGCAATGAGCAGTTCTTC. Amino acid sequence: CASILGLAGGNEQFF.

The CDR3 DNA sequence: TGCAGCGTTGGCCAGACAGGAGACAATGAGCAGTTCTTC. Its translation: CSVGQTGDNEQFF. This chain joins TRBV29-1 and TRBJ2-1, with D possibly being TRBD1 (6 bases). This CDR3 contains 13 residues. Germline V CDR1 and CDR2: SQVTM, ANQGSEA. Trimming cost V 4 bases and J 5 bases, with 12 bases left between them.

The gene calls are TRBV15 and TRBJ2-5; the D gene is possibly TRBD1 (5 bases). The ends were cut back, 5 bases at V and 5 bases at J, with 12 bases in the middle. The CDR3 is 13 residues long. The germline V gene encodes CDR1 LNHNV and CDR2 YYDKDF (reference sequence). This CDR3 is CATSVAGLETQYF. CDR3 nucleotides: TGTGCCACCAGCGTGGCAGGGCTGGAGACCCAGTACTTC.

A few counts support this clonotype. The rearrangement joins TRBV29-1 to TRBJ2-1, with 12 bases matching TRBD2. The V gene end was trimmed by 3 bases and the J gene end by 5 bases; junction bases not matched to a gene: 17. Germline V CDR1 and CDR2: SQVTM, ANQGSEA. The CDR3 sequence is 19 residues long. CDR3 nucleotide sequence: TGCAGCGTTGAGCCCACAGAAACTAGCGGGAGGAGGGAAAACAATGAGCAGTTCTTC. It is translated as CSVEPTETSGRRENNEQFF.

CDR3 in amino acids: CASSPIPTDTQYF. The CDR3, as DNA: TGTGCCAGCAGTCCCATCCCCACAGATACGCAGTATTTT. The chain combines TRBV27 with TRBJ2-3; D not resolved. Germline-derived CDR1 and CDR2 are MNHEY and SMNVEV (reference sequence). This CDR3 is built from 13 residues. Trimming pared 5 bases from V and 2 bases from J, leaving 8 bases between.

This clonotype has at least ten counts. The chain is built from TRBV4-3 and TRBJ2-3; 12 bases match TRBD2. The CDR3 consists of 17 residues. Germline assignment: CDR1 LGHNA and CDR2 YSLEER. The J segment lost 0 bases and the V segment lost 5 bases, leaving 6 bases of the junction unmatched. The CDR3 DNA sequence: TGCGCCAGCAGCGATGGACTAGCGGGGAGTAGCACAGATACGCAGTATTTT. Residues: CASSDGLAGSSTDTQYF.

The V and J genes are TRBV28 and TRBJ2-3; D possibly corresponds to TRBD2 (6 bases). The germline V gene has CDR1 MDHEN and CDR2 SYDVKM. This CDR3 comprises 15 residues. Trimming removed 3 bases at V and 3 bases at J, with 13 bases between. The CDR3 coding sequence is TGTGCCAGCAGTTTCGTTTATGCGGGAACAGATACGCAGTATTTT. Translation: CASSFVYAGTDTQYF.

This clonotype was recorded a few times. This CDR3 reads CASSWGLAVYNEQFF. CDR3 DNA sequence: TGTGCCAGCAGCTGGGGACTAGCGGTCTACAATGAGCAGTTCTTC. The chain links TRBV5-6 to TRBJ2-1; 11 nucleotides align to TRBD2. Germline lookup yields CDR1 SGHDT and CDR2 YYEEEE. The CDR3 spans 15 residues. The V segment lost 3 bases and the J segment 3 bases; nucleotides outside the gene matches: 2.

The chain links TRBV9 to TRBJ2-7, with D perhaps TRBD1 or TRBD2 (5 bases each). Germline values: CDR1 SGDLS, CDR2 YYNGEE. V lost 5 bases and J 1 base, leaving 16 bases between the germline ends. CDR3 length equals 15 residues. In nucleotides, the CDR3 is TGTGCCAGCAGACCCATGGGGGACCGATCCTACGAGCAGTACTTC. It yields the protein CASRPMGDRSYEQYF.

This clonotype was observed a handful of times. The gene calls are TRBV5-1 and TRBJ2-3, with D perhaps TRBD1 (6 bases). V was pared by 5 bases and J by 5 bases, with 15 bases between. The CDR3 runs 14 residues. Germline assignment: CDR1 SGHRS and CDR2 YFSETQ. Written as DNA, the CDR3 is TGCGCCAGCAGGCCGGGGCAGGGGAGAGATACGCAGTATTTT. Residues: CASRPGQGRDTQYF.

V is TRBV5-5 and J is TRBJ2-1; the D gene is possibly TRBD1 (5 bases). Germline CDR1 SGHKS, CDR2 YYEKEE (reference sequence). V lost 0 bases, J lost 3 bases, and 10 bases lay in between. This CDR3 spans 15 amino acids. This chain's CDR3 is CASSLVQGNYNEQFF. CDR3 coding DNA: TGTGCCAGCAGCTTGGTCCAGGGAAACTACAATGAGCAGTTCTTC.

The V and J genes are TRBV4-1 and TRBJ2-7, with 10 bases identical to TRBD2. Germline V gene sequence: CDR1 MGHRA, CDR2 YSYEKL. The V and J ends lost 4 bases and 0 bases, in that order; junction bases with no gene match: 6. CDR3 length: 16 residues. The CDR3 DNA follows: TGCGCCAGCAGCCCAAGACTAGCGGGCACCTCCTACGAGCAGTACTTC. Translating it yields CASSPRLAGTSYEQYF.